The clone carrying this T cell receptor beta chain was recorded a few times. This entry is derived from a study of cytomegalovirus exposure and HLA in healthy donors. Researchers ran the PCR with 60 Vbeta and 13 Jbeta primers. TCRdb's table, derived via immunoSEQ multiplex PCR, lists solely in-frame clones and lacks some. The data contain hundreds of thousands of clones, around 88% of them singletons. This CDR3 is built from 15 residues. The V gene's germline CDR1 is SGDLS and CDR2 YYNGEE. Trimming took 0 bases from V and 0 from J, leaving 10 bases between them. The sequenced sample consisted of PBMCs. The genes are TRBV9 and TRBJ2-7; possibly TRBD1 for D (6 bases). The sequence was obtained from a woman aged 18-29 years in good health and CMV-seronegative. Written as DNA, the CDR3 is TGTGCCAGCAGCGTAGACCCAGGGGCCTCCTACGAGCAGTACTTC. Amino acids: CASSVDPGASYEQYF.